The subject of this entry is one TCR beta chain. Its specificity is unknown. The data belong to a study of T cell responses to AZD1222 COVID-19 vaccine. Broader study findings: Donor demographics were predominantly white British with a female majority; clonal diversity may be underestimated. Just five or six AZD1222 recipients were seropositive at baseline. Rises in breadth and depth of Spike-specific TCRs came after two AZD1222 doses. Reportedly, close to half of spike-specific TCRs are directed against unmutated variant regions.

The method was immunoSEQ multiplex PCR; TCRdb's version includes in-frame clones alone and lacks a portion of them. The repertoire consists of 250,000 to 300,000 clones, with 94% occurring once and the leading ten covering roughly 0.5%. The length of the CDR3 is 14 residues. The trim removed 8 bases at V and 10 bases at J, leaving 11 bases unmatched. Germline V gene data show CDR1 as MDHEN and CDR2 as SYDVKM. The rearrangement links TRBV28 to TRBJ1-6; the match to TRBD1 covers 7 bases. The material sequenced was peripheral blood, taken 28 days after the second AZD1222 dose. The sequence derives from an adult who received the AZD1222 COVID-19 vaccine. In DNA form, the CDR3 reads TGTGCCAGCTTCCCCGGGACAGCTGAATCACCCCTCCACTTT. Translated: CASFPGTAESPLHF. The variable domain in full, completed from reference TRBV28 and TRBJ1-6, reads DVKVTQSSRYLVKRTGEKVFLECVQDMDHENMFWYRQDPGLGLRLIYFSYDVKMKEKGDIPEGYSVSREKKERFSLILESASTNQTSMYLCASFPGTAESPLHFGNGTRLTVT.